Included here is one T cell receptor (beta chain) sequence, with context. The target antigen is unknown. The data were taken from a study of T cell responses to AZD1222 COVID-19 vaccine. TCRdb's copy holds only in-frame clones and misses some; the assay was immunoSEQ multiplex PCR. Of 140,000 or so clones detected, around 91% appear once; the ten largest clones hold around 4.7%. Findings of the study overall: Donors skewed white British and female; clonal diversity was possibly underestimated. Repertoires were obtained only post-peak T cell response.

V dropped 7 bases and J dropped 7 bases, with 14 bases sitting between them. Germline CDR1 and CDR2: MNHEY and SVGAGI. The CDR3 loop spans 13 amino acids. This sequence joins TRBV6-5 and TRBJ1-5, with a weak D call TRBD1 (6 bases). Specimen: peripheral blood, collected on day 0 of AZD1222 vaccination. This TCR was sampled from an adult in good health. CDR3: CASTGQTGQPQHF. CDR3 nucleotides: TGTGCCAGCACCGGACAGACCGGACAGCCCCAGCATTTT.